Listed below are T cell receptor beta chains from one sample, sequenced in a study of cytomegalovirus exposure and HLA in healthy donors. Some clones are missing from TCRdb's copy, which holds only in-frame ones; the method was immunoSEQ multiplex PCR. Among around 120,000 clones, about 68% were seen once, and the ten largest hold roughly 11%. Sequenced: PBMCs. These receptors were collected from a woman aged 50 to 60 in good health and CMV-seropositive. Both conserved end residues are part of each CDR3. Fields, in order: CDR3 DNA, CDR3 protein, clone size, J gene, D gene, CDR3 length, V gene. A D gene is named only where the DNA matches it firmly. Clone size is stated in some rows and not others, as once, few, many or a class when expanded.

TGTGCCAGCAGTGAGTTAGAGGCCAACACTGAAGCTTTCTTT | CASSELEANTEAFF | - | TRBJ1-1 | - | 14 | TRBV2
TGTGCCAGCAGAGCGACAGGGGGCGCGAAGACTGAAGCTTTCTTT | CASRATGGAKTEAFF | - | TRBJ1-1 | TRBD1 | 15 | TRBV28
TGTGCCAGCTCACCCACAAGGACAGGGAACACCGGGGAGCTGTTTTTT | CASSPTRTGNTGELFF | - | TRBJ2-2 | TRBD1 | 16 | TRBV18
TGCGCCAGCAGCCTAGACGGGGGAGTGAACACCGGGGAGCTGTTTTTT | CASSLDGGVNTGELFF | - | TRBJ2-2 | - | 16 | TRBV5-1
TGCGCCAGCAGCCAATCACAGGGGATGGCTGAAAAACTGTTTTTT | CASSQSQGMAEKLFF | - | TRBJ1-4 | TRBD1 | 15 | TRBV5-1
TGTGCCAGCAGTCCTCAGATGAACACTGAAGCTTTCTTT | CASSPQMNTEAFF | few | TRBJ1-1 | - | 13 | TRBV6-5
TGTGCCAGCAGTCCAGGGACAGTGAACACTGAAGCTTTCTTT | CASSPGTVNTEAFF | few | TRBJ1-1 | TRBD1 | 14 | TRBV7-3
TGTGCCAGCAGTTCTCTCGGGACTGCGGATTCACCCCTCCACTTT | CASSSLGTADSPLHF | few | TRBJ1-6 | - | 15 | TRBV27
TGTGCCAGCAGTTTATCCCGCATGAGCACTGAAGCTTTCTTT | CASSLSRMSTEAFF | - | TRBJ1-1 | - | 14 | TRBV27
TGTGCCAGCAGCTTAGCTATCGGGGTCCACAATGAGCAGTTCTTC | CASSLAIGVHNEQFF | - | TRBJ2-1 | - | 15 | TRBV7-8
TGTGCCAGCAGCCAACCCCAGGGGAGCGAGCAGTACTTC | CASSQPQGSEQYF | - | TRBJ2-7 | - | 13 | TRBV16
TGTGCCAGCAGCCGCGGACAGAACTATGGCTACACCTTC | CASSRGQNYGYTF | - | TRBJ1-2 | - | 13 | TRBV7-9
TGTGCCAGCAGCCCACCCCCGACAGTTCCGGCGGCGGATACGCAGTATTTT | CASSPPPTVPAADTQYF | - | TRBJ2-3 | - | 17 | TRBV11-1
TGTGCCAGCAGTTTATCGATGGCGGCAGATACGCAGTATTTT | CASSLSMAADTQYF | - | TRBJ2-3 | - | 14 | TRBV27
TGTGCCGGCAGCGTAGCGGGGGGATTTAGCTACGAGCAGTACTTC | CAGSVAGGFSYEQYF | - | TRBJ2-7 | TRBD2 | 15 | TRBV9
TGTGCCAGTAGTATGAGGGGGATGCTCAATAAAAATAGCAATCAGCCCCAGCATTTT | CASSMRGMLNKNSNQPQHF | once | TRBJ1-5 | - | 19 | TRBV19
TGTGCCAGCAGCTCGGACCTTGGACAGTCCTCTCCCTACGAGCAGTACTTC | CASSSDLGQSSPYEQYF | - | TRBJ2-7 | - | 17 | TRBV9
TGTGCCAGCAGTTTATTGGGCAGTGAAGCTTTCTTT | CASSLLGSEAFF | - | TRBJ1-1 | - | 12 | TRBV28
TGTGCCAGCACCCCGGGGGGGATTTCTGGAAACACCATATATTTT | CASTPGGISGNTIYF | - | TRBJ1-3 | - | 15 | TRBV6-6
TGTGCCAGCAGCGCAAGCCAACAGGGCCTCAATCAGCCCCAGCATTTT | CASSASQQGLNQPQHF | - | TRBJ1-5 | - | 16 | TRBV5-6
TGTGCCAGCAGAGGACAGGGCAACGAGCAGTACTTC | CASRGQGNEQYF | - | TRBJ2-7 | TRBD1 | 12 | TRBV2
TGTGCCAGCAGCGTAGCTCCCGGCCAGGCAGATACGCAGTATTTT | CASSVAPGQADTQYF | - | TRBJ2-3 | - | 15 | TRBV9
TGTGCCAGCAGCTTACTCCCCGCGGCTTCGGGAAACACCATATATTTT | CASSLLPAASGNTIYF | - | TRBJ1-3 | - | 16 | TRBV7-7
TGTGCCAGCAGCTTGTCCTCGGGACAGGTCTCCTATGGCTACACCTTC | CASSLSSGQVSYGYTF | once | TRBJ1-2 | TRBD1 | 16 | TRBV5-4
TGTGCCATCAGTGATAGAGGTGATCAGCCCCAGCATTTT | CAISDRGDQPQHF | - | TRBJ1-5 | - | 13 | TRBV10-3
TGTGCCAGCTCACCAGATCTTAACAGCTACGAGCAGTACTTC | CASSPDLNSYEQYF | - | TRBJ2-7 | - | 14 | TRBV18
TGTGCCAGTAGCCTGAACTACCTACGACAGCTCATGAACACTGAAGCTTTCTTT | CASSLNYLRQLMNTEAFF | - | TRBJ1-1 | - | 18 | TRBV19
TGTGCCAGCAGCAAAACGGTTTCTACTGAAGCTTTCTTT | CASSKTVSTEAFF | - | TRBJ1-1 | - | 13 | TRBV9
TGTGCCACCAGCACTGTTTTGCGTCAGCCCCAGCATTTT | CATSTVLRQPQHF | once | TRBJ1-5 | - | 13 | TRBV15
TGTGCCAGCAGCTTATGGGGAACGGGACAGACTAATGAAAAACTGTTTTTT | CASSLWGTGQTNEKLFF | medium-sized | TRBJ1-4 | TRBD1 | 17 | TRBV7-2
TGTGCCAGCAGCGGACAGGGAGGAACCGGGGAGCTGTTTTTT | CASSGQGGTGELFF | - | TRBJ2-2 | TRBD1 | 14 | TRBV11-2
TGCAGCGCGGGGGAGGACTCCGACAATGAGCAGTTCTTC | CSAGEDSDNEQFF | - | TRBJ2-1 | - | 13 | TRBV29-1
TGTGCCAGCAGAACCGGGACAGGGGATGGAAACACCATATATTTT | CASRTGTGDGNTIYF | - | TRBJ1-3 | TRBD1 | 15 | TRBV6-5